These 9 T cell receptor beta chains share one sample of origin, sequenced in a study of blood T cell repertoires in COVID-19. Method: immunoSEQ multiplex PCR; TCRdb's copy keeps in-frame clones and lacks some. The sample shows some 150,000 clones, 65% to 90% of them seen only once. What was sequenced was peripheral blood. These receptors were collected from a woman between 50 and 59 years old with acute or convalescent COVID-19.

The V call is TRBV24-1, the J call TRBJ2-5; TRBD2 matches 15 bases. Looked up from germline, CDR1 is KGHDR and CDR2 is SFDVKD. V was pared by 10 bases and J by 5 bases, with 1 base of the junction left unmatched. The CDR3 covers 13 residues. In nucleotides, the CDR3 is TGTGCCACAGGACTAGCGGGAGGGGAGACCCAGTACTTC. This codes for CATGLAGGETQYF.

In DNA form, the CDR3 reads TGTGCCAGCAGCGGGGAAGGGACTAGCGGGGGCCGCCCCAACGAGCAGTACTTC. Its protein product is CASSGEGTSGGRPNEQYF. The chain has TRBV5-6 and TRBJ2-7; 14 bases are shared with TRBD2. The CDR3 totals 18 residues. Germline V gives CDR1 SGHDT, CDR2 YYEEEE. Trimming took 4 bases from V and 5 from J; bases not matched to a gene: 14.

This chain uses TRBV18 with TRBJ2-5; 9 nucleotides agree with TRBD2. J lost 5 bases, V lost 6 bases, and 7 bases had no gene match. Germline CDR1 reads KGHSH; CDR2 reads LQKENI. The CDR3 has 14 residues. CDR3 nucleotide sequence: TGTGCCAGCTCGAGTAGCGGGAGAGGGGAGACCCAGTACTTC. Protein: CASSSSGRGETQYF.

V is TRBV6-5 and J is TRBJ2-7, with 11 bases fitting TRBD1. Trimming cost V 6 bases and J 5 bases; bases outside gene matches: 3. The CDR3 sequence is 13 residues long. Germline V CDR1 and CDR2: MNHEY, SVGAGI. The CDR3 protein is CASSSDRGHEQYF. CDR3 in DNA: TGTGCCAGCAGCTCGGACAGGGGGCACGAGCAGTACTTC.

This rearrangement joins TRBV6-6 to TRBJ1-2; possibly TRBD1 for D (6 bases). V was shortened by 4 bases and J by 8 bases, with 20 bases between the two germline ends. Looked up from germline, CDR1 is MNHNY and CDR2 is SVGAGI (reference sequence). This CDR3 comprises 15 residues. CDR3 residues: CASSSTITGLQGYTF. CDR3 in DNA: TGTGCCAGCAGTTCTACAATCACAGGGTTGCAGGGCTACACCTTC.

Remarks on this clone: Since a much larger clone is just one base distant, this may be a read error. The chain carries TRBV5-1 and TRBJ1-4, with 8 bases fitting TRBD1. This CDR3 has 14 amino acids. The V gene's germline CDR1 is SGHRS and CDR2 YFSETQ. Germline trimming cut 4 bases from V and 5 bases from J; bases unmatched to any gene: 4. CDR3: CASSTGTGNEKLFF. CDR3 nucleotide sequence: TGCGCCAGCAGCACCGGGACAGGAAATGAAAAACTGTTTTTT.

CDR3 protein: CASSLPDMWNTEAFF. In DNA form, the CDR3 reads TGTGCCAGCAGTTTGCCGGACATGTGGAACACTGAAGCTTTCTTT. The chain has TRBV28 and TRBJ1-1; D possibly corresponds to TRBD1 (5 bases). The CDR3 runs to 15 residues. Looked up from germline, CDR1 is MDHEN and CDR2 is SYDVKM. Trimming took off 3 bases at V and 1 base at J, with 12 bases between the two ends. The variable domain in full, completed from reference TRBV28 and TRBJ1-1, reads DVKVTQSSRYLVKRTGEKVFLECVQDMDHENMFWYRQDPGLGLRLIYFSYDVKMKEKGDIPEGYSVSREKKERFSLILESASTNQTSMYLCASSLPDMWNTEAFFGQGTRLTVV.

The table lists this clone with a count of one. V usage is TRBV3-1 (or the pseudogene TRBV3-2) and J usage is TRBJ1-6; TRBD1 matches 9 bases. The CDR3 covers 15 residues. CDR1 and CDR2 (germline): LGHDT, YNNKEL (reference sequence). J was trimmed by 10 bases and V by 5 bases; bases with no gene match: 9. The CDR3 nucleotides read TGTGCCAGCAGCACGCCGGGACAGGGAAGCTCACCCCTCCACTTT. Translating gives CASSTPGQGSSPLHF.

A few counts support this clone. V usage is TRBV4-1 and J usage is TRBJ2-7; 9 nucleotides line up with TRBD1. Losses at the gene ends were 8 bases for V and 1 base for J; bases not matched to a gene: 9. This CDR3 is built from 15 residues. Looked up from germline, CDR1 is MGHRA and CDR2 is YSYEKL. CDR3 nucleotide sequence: TGCGCCAGCCGCTACGGGACAGGGAGTTCCTACGAGCAGTACTTC. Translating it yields CASRYGTGSSYEQYF.